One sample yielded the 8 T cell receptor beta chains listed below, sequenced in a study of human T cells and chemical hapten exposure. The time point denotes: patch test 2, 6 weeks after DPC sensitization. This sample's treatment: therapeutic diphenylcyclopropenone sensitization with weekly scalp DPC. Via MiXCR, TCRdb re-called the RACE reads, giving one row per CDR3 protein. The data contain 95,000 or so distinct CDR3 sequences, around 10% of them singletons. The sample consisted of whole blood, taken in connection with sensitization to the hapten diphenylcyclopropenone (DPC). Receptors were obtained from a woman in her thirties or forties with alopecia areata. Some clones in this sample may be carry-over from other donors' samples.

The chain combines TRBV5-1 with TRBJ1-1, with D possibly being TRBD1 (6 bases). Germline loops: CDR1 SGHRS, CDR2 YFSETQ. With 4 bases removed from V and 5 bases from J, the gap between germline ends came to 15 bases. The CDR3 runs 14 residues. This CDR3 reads CASSVDRTITEAFF. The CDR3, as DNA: TGCGCCAGCAGCGTCGACAGGACGATAACTGAAGCTTTCTTT.

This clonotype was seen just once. Here the CDR3 DNA reads TGTGCCAGCAGTCTCATATCAGCAGGGGCGATTTCCTACGAGCAGTACTTC. This encodes CASSLISAGAISYEQYF. The J gene is TRBJ2-7, the V gene TRBV6-5; D may be TRBD1 (6 bases). CDR1 is MNHEY, CDR2 SVGAGI, per germline. V lost 5 bases and J lost 1, with 21 bases in between. The CDR3 covers 17 residues.

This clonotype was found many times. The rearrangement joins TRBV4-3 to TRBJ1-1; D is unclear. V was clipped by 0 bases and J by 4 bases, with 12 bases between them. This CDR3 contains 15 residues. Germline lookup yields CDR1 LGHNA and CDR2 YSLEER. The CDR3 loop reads CASSQEYRTVTEAFF. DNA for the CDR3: TGCGCCAGCAGCCAAGAATACCGGACGGTCACTGAAGCTTTCTTT.

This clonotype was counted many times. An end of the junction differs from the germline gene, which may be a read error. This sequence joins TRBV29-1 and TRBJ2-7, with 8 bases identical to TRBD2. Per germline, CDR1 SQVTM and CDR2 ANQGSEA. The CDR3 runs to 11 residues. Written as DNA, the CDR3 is TGCAGCGTTGACCACGGGGGGGGAGTCCGTTTC. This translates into CSVDHGGGVRF.

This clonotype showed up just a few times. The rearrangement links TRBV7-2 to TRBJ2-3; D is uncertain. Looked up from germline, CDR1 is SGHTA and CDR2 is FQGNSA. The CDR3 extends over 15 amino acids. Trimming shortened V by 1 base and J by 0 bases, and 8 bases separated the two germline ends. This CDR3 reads CASSLGRLSTDTQYF. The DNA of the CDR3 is TGTGCCAGCAGCTTAGGGCGGTTGAGCACAGATACGCAGTATTTT.

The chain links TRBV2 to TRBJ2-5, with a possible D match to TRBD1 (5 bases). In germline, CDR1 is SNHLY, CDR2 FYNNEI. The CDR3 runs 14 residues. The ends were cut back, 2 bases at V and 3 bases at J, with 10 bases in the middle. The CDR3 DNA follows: TGTGCCAGCAGTGAAATGGCAGGGAAAGAGACCCAGTACTTC. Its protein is CASSEMAGKETQYF.

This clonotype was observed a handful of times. The CDR3 DNA is TGTGCCAGCAGCTTAATACCTGGGACAGGGGGCACAGATACGCAGTATTTT. It translates to CASSLIPGTGGTDTQYF. The chain uses TRBV7-3 and TRBJ2-3, with 10 bases matching TRBD1. V trimming: 1 base; J trimming: 1 base; junction bases outside the gene matches: 5. Germline CDR1 SGHTA, CDR2 FQGTGA. The CDR3 runs to 17 residues.

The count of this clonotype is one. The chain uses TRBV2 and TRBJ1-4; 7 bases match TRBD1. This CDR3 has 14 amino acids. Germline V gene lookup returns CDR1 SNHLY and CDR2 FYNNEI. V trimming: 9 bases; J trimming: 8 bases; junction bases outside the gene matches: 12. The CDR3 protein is CASTRLTGHEKLFF. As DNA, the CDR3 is TGTGCCAGTACCCGACTGACAGGGCACGAAAAACTGTTTTTT.